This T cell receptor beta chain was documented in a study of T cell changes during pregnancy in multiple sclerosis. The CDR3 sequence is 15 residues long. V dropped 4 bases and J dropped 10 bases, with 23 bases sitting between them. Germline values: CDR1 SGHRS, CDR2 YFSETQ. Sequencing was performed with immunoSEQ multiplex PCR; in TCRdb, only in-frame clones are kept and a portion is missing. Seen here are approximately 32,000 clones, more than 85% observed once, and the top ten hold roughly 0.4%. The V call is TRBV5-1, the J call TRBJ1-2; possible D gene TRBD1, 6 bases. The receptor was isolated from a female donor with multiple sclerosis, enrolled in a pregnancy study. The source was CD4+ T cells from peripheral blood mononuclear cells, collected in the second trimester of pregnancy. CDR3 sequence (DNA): TGCGCCAGCAGCCCATTTGACACAGGGTCTCCCATCTACACCTTC. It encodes CASSPFDTGSPIYTF.